The clone carrying this T cell receptor (beta chain) rates as medium-sized (0.01 to 0.1%). The entry originates in a study of response to subunit inactivated influenza vaccine. TCRdb processed the RT-PCR reads anew with MiXCR; each CDR3 protein has one entry. The table includes roughly 710,000 distinct CDR3 sequences, 14% detected once. Material: PBMCs from blood, obtained 14 days before vaccination. This receptor was taken from a man aged 50-60 years who received an inactivated influenza vaccine.

CDR3 sequence reads: CASSPGTSGVGEQFF. The DNA for the CDR3 is TGTGCCAGCAGCCCCGGGACTAGCGGGGTGGGGGAGCAGTTCTTC. This chain joins TRBV12-3 or TRBV12-4 and TRBJ2-1; 13 bases agree with TRBD2. V shed 6 bases and J 10 bases; nucleotides not matched to a gene: 9. CDR3 length equals 15 residues.